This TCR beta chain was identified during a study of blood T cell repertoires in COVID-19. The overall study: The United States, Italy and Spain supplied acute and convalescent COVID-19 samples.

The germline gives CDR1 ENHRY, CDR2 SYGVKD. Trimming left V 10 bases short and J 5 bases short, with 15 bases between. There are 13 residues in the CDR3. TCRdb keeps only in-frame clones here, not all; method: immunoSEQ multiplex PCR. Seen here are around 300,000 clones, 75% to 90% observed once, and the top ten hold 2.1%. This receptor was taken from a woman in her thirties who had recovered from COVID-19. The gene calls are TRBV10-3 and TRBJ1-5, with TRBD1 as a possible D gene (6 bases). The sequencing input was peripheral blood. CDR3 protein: CATREGDHQPQHF. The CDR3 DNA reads TGTGCCACCCGGGAGGGGGACCATCAGCCCCAGCATTTT.